The 16 T cell receptor beta chains reported below all come from one sample, sequenced in a study of glioma-infiltrating T cells after dendritic cell vaccination. Repertoires were generated with immunoSEQ multiplex PCR, while TCRdb's copy carries only in-frame clones and drops some. The sample has under 100,000 clones, 85% seen once. The sample was blood, taken before dendritic cell vaccination. The receptors derive from a human donor with glioblastoma.

The chain joins TRBV25-1 to TRBJ2-7; TRBD2 matches 10 bases. With 4 bases clipped from V and 2 bases from J, the junction kept 2 bases outside the gene matches. The CDR3 totals 14 residues. Per the germline V gene, CDR1 is MGHDK and CDR2 is SYGVNS. CDR3 region: CASSVAGGAYEQYF. In nucleotides, the CDR3 is TGTGCCAGCAGTGTAGCGGGGGGTGCCTACGAGCAGTACTTC.

The chain links TRBV6-1 to TRBJ1-1; TRBD1 agrees at 12 bases. Trimming took 6 bases from V and 7 from J; bases not matched to a gene: 3. The CDR3 is 13 residues long. CDR1 is MNHNS and CDR2 is SASEGT in the germline V gene. CDR3 residues: CASSGTGGGEAFF. The DNA for the CDR3 is TGTGCCAGCAGCGGGACAGGGGGCGGTGAAGCTTTCTTT.

About this clone: The sample has other DNA sequences that encode this CDR3 too. The gene calls are TRBV2 and TRBJ2-7; TRBD1 is a possible D gene (6 bases). The ends were cut back, 6 bases at V and 6 bases at J, with 12 bases in the middle. The CDR3 spans 12 residues. CDR1 and CDR2 from the germline V gene are SNHLY and FYNNEI. This CDR3 reads CASRGQGSEQYF. The CDR3 DNA reads TGTGCCAGCAGGGGGCAGGGGTCCGAGCAGTACTTC.

The gene calls are TRBV7-6 and TRBJ2-1, with TRBD2 as a possible D gene (6 bases). V dropped 5 bases and J dropped 4 bases, with 12 bases sitting between them. CDR1 is SGHVS, CDR2 FNYEAQ, per germline. The CDR3 sequence is 14 residues long. The CDR3 DNA follows: TGTGCCAGCAGCCCGGGACTGGAGTACAATGAGCAGTTCTTC. This codes for CASSPGLEYNEQFF.

This chain links TRBV29-1 with TRBJ1-1; D perhaps matches TRBD1 (5 bases). The V end was cut by 7 bases, the J end by 4 bases, with 16 bases between. The CDR3 runs to 13 residues. The germline CDR1 and CDR2 sequences are SQVTM and ANQGSEA. DNA for the CDR3: TGCAGCGGCCAAGGGTACGGGGGCACTGAAGCTTTCTTT. This gives the protein CSGQGYGGTEAFF.

This chain connects TRBV5-6 to TRBJ2-5; 7 positions agree with TRBD2. This CDR3 region has 15 residues. CDR1 is SGHDT and CDR2 is YYEEEE in the germline V gene. V dropped 5 bases and J dropped 2; count of bases not matched to a gene: 9. The CDR3, as DNA: TGTGCCAGCAGTCCGTCCGGGACTACTCAAGAGACCCAGTACTTC. Its protein is CASSPSGTTQETQYF.

This chain joins TRBV29-1 and TRBJ2-1; 10 bases align to TRBD1. The CDR3 has 15 residues. V lost 6 bases, J lost 2 bases, and 7 bases stayed unmatched. Per germline, CDR1 SQVTM and CDR2 ANQGSEA. The CDR3 nucleotides read TGCAGCGTAGAGCCGGGACAGGGGACCTACAATGAGCAGTTCTTC. Translating it yields CSVEPGQGTYNEQFF.

The chain employs TRBV9 and TRBJ1-1; D may be TRBD1 (6 bases). The V and J ends lost 2 bases and 4 bases respectively, with 18 bases between them. Germline V gives CDR1 SGDLS, CDR2 YYNGEE. The CDR3 totals 16 residues. CDR3 nucleotides: TGTGCCAGCAGCGTGAGGGGTCTGGGGGCTGGCACTGAAGCTTTCTTT. Translation: CASSVRGLGAGTEAFF.

The chain carries TRBV5-1 and TRBJ1-3, with 7 positions matching TRBD1. V dropped 4 bases and J dropped 4; count of bases not matched to a gene: 11. The CDR3 totals 16 residues. CDR1 SGHRS and CDR2 YFSETQ come from the germline V gene. CDR3 loop: CASSTTGQAQGNTIYF. CDR3 bases: TGCGCCAGCAGCACTACAGGACAGGCCCAAGGAAACACCATATATTTT.

The chain carries TRBV7-3 and TRBJ2-1; a possible D gene is TRBD2 (6 bases). This CDR3 region has 16 residues. Germline assignment: CDR1 SGHTA and CDR2 FQGTGA. Trimming cost V 4 bases and J 6 bases, with 19 bases left between them. The DNA for the CDR3 is TGTGCCAGCAGCTCTAGATCCCGGGAGCTCGGCAATGAGCAGTTCTTC. It translates to CASSSRSRELGNEQFF.

The chain links TRBV4-3 to TRBJ2-3, with D possibly being TRBD2 (5 bases). From germline, CDR1 is LGHNA and CDR2 YSLEER. The CDR3 sequence is 16 residues long. Between the trimmed V and J ends, which lost 0 bases and 1 base, there was a span of 11 bases. The CDR3 loop reads CASSQDRTRRTDTQYF. CDR3 sequence (DNA): TGCGCCAGCAGCCAAGACAGGACTCGCCGCACAGATACGCAGTATTTT.

This chain joins TRBV11-3 and TRBJ2-7, with 8 bases aligning to TRBD1. This CDR3 is 14 amino acids long. V was pared by 3 bases and J by 7 bases, with 8 bases of the junction left unmatched. Germline V gene sequence: CDR1 SGHNT, CDR2 YENEEA. The CDR3 region is CASSFSTGAGEQYF. CDR3 nucleotide sequence: TGTGCCAGCAGCTTTTCGACAGGGGCTGGGGAGCAGTACTTC.

This clone was counted between two and nine times. The genes are TRBV16 and TRBJ1-6; 10 nucleotides match TRBD1. Looked up from germline, CDR1 is KGHSY and CDR2 is FQNENV. This CDR3 has 16 amino acids. With 1 base clipped from V and 7 bases from J, the junction kept 4 bases outside the gene matches. The CDR3 DNA is TGTGCCAGCAGCCAATTAGACAGGGGGCCCAATTCACCCCTCCACTTT. This codes for CASSQLDRGPNSPLHF.

The V gene is TRBV5-1, the J gene TRBJ1-5; D might be TRBD1 (5 bases). Germline assignment: CDR1 SGHRS and CDR2 YFSETQ. V was trimmed by 1 base and J by 6 bases, leaving 11 bases between them. This CDR3 contains 14 residues. The CDR3 reads CASSLTQGGQPQHF. CDR3 in DNA: TGCGCCAGCAGCTTGACGCAGGGCGGTCAGCCCCAGCATTTT.

The genes are TRBV27 and TRBJ2-1; D unresolved. V lost 4 bases and J 3 bases, leaving 13 bases between the germline ends. CDR3 size: 15 residues. CDR1 is MNHEY, CDR2 SMNVEV, per germline (reference sequence). CDR3 in amino acids: CASSSSDKFYNEQFF. In nucleotides, the CDR3 is TGTGCCAGCAGTTCTTCCGACAAATTCTACAATGAGCAGTTCTTC.

In its sample, this clone was seen once. The V call is TRBV30, the J call TRBJ1-2; TRBD1 might be the D (6 bases). Germline V lookup: CDR1 GTSNPN, CDR2 SVGIG (reference sequence). The CDR3 consists of 12 residues. Trimming took 3 bases from V and 6 from J, leaving 11 bases between them. The CDR3 DNA reads as TGTGCCTGGAGGGCAGGGGTTAATGGCTACACCTTC. Amino acid sequence: CAWRAGVNGYTF.